This T cell receptor beta chain was documented in a study of regulatory T cells in long-lasting Graves disease. The sample's time point: persistent/refractory GD, antithyroid drugs over 5 years with positive TRAb. Making the TCR library involved RNA that had been extracted from PBMCs. With 2 bases removed from V and 6 bases from J, the gap between germline ends came to 10 bases. CDR3 length equals 14 residues. The germline CDR1 and CDR2 sequences are SGHTA and FQGNSA. The authors built TCR beta libraries using iRepertoire HTBI primers and Arm-PCR of CDR3 regions. TCRdb itself ran the multiplex PCR reads through MiXCR, one entry per CDR3 protein. The repertoire holds around 460,000 distinct CDR3 sequences, approximately 23% seen once, with around 12% in the top ten.

This rearrangement joins TRBV7-2 to TRBJ2-2; no firm D call. The sample consisted of peripheral blood mononuclear cells (PBMCs), taken when the disease was refractory, from a patient treated with antithyroid drugs. This clonotype originated in a female donor with Graves disease. The CDR3 nucleotides are TGTGCCAGCAGCTTATCTCTGATGGCCGGGGAGCTGTTTTTT. The encoded protein is CASSLSLMAGELFF.